This T cell receptor (beta chain) was recorded in a study of a mutant IDH1 vaccine in newly diagnosed glioma. About the study: Patients began vaccination 4-6 weeks after radiotherapy alone, or with temozolomide cycles. Treated patients comprised approximately 62% males and approximately 38% females, mean age roughly 44 years. Previous treatment comprised radiotherapy, temozolomide, or both, mostly both.

Time point defined: week 11, during vaccination. With topical imiquimod, each dose of the vaccine consisted of 300 ug of mutant IDH1 20-mer peptide. Libraries were prepared by immunoSEQ multiplex PCR; TCRdb keeps only in-frame clonotypes and omits some of them. Among 55,000 to 65,000 clones listed, roughly 80% were seen once. The CDR3 is 15 residues long. Deletions cut 0 bases from V and 3 bases from J, with 14 bases between. Germline values: CDR1 GTSNPN, CDR2 SVGIG (reference sequence). Details on this clone: Its antigen is unknown.

The TCR originated in a man aged 30 to 39 with glioma. V is TRBV30 and J is TRBJ1-2; D uncertain. The specimen was PBMCs, collected from a glioma patient whose treatment included an IDH1 peptide vaccine. DNA for the CDR3: TGTGCCTGGAGTGTCAGGCTCTATAATCACTATGGCTACACCTTC. Protein: CAWSVRLYNHYGYTF.